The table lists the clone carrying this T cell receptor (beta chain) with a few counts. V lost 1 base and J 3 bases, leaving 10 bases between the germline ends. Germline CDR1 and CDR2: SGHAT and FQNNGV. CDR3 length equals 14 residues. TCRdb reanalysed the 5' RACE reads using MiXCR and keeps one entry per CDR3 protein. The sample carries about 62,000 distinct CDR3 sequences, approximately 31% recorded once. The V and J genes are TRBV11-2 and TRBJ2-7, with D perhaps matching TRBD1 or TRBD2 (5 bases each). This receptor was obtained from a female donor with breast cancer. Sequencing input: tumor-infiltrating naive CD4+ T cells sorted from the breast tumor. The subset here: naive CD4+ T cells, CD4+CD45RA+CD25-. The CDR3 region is CASSLAGRNYEQYF. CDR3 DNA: TGTGCCAGCAGCTTAGCGGGACGCAACTACGAGCAGTACTTC.